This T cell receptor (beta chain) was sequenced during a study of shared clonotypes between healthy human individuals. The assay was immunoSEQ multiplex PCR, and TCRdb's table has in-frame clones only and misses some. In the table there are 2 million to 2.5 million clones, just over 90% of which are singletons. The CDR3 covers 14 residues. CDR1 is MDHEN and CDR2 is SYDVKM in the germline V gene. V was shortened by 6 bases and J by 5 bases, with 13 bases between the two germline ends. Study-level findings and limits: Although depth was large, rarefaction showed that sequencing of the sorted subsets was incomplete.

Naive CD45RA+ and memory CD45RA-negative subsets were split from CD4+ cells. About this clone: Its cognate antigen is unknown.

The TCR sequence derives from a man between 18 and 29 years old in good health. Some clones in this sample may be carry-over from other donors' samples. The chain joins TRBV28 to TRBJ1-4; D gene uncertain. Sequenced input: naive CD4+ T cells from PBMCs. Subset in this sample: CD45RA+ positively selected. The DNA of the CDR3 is TGTGCCAGCAGGCTGCAGGTACTCAATGAAAAACTGTTTTTT. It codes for CASRLQVLNEKLFF.